This T cell receptor (beta chain) is from a study of blood T cell repertoires in COVID-19. Study information: Sites across the United States, Italy and Spain contributed samples from acute and convalescent COVID-19. The analysed material was cDNA or gDNA that came from T cells, B-cell-depleted T cells, or PBMCs.

With V trimmed by 3 bases and J by 2 bases, 5 bases remained unmatched. The CDR3 covers 15 residues. Germline V gene data show CDR1 as MNHEY and CDR2 as SVGAGI. Per the study methods: Amplification with reference gene primers provided the estimates of nucleated cell counts. Assay used: immunoSEQ multiplex PCR; TCRdb lists only in-frame clones, some missing. V and J calls and clone size come straight from that table; D and trimming were deduced from the DNA. The table shows 300,000 or so clones, with around 86% occurring only once. The receptor comes from a woman in her fifties or sixties with acute or convalescent COVID-19. V usage is TRBV6-5 and J usage is TRBJ1-1; 8 nucleotides align to TRBD1. Sample: peripheral blood. CDR3 bases: TGTGCCAGCAGTTATCAGGGGGCGGCTAACACTGAAGCTTTCTTT. Its translation: CASSYQGAANTEAFF.